The 4 T cell receptor beta chains below all came from one sample that was sequenced in a study of memory CD4+ T cells and cytomegalovirus serostatus (dated by TCRdb to the late 2010s). Single viable CD3+CD4+CD8-CD45RO+ cells were sorted as memory CD4+ T cells on a FACSAria II. Libraries were made using the immunoSEQ multiplex PCR assay. The immuneACCESS repertoire file appears here via TCRdb, limited to in-frame rearrangements. These files lack a portion of the clones; in checked studies, under half of the deficit traces to unresolved V genes, and the cause of the others is not known. The sample table holds some 48,000 clones, of which roughly 80% were seen once. The ten largest clonotypes hold 0.94% of the sample. The sequencing input was memory CD4+ T cells from blood. The receptors derive from an adult in good health and CMV-seronegative.

The rearrangement joins TRBV7-9 to TRBJ1-1; D uncertain. The CDR3 covers 14 residues. CDR1 and CDR2 (germline): SEHNR, FQNEAQ (reference sequence). Between the trimmed V and J ends, which lost 1 base and 7 bases, there was a span of 13 bases. CDR3: CASSLDPAAREAFF. The CDR3 coding sequence is TGTGCCAGCAGCTTAGATCCGGCAGCCCGTGAAGCTTTCTTT. Together with reference TRBV7-9 and TRBJ1-1, the CDR3 gives the full variable domain: DTGVSQNPRHKITKRGQNVTFRCDPISEHNRLYWYRQTLGQGPEFLTYFQNEAQLEKSRLLSDRFSAERPKGSFSTLEIQRTEQGDSAMYLCASSLDPAAREAFFGQGTRLTVV.

V is TRBV27 and J is TRBJ2-5, with no clear D. V was shortened by 5 bases and J by 6 bases, with 10 bases between the two germline ends. Per the germline V gene, CDR1 is MNHEY and CDR2 is SMNVEV (reference sequence). The CDR3 covers 12 residues. In nucleotides, the CDR3 is TGTGCCAGCAGTCCGACGGGCCAGACCCAGTACTTC. It is translated as CASSPTGQTQYF.

The gene calls are TRBV5-6 and TRBJ2-5; D is undetermined. This CDR3 has 13 residues. V lost 0 bases and J 4 bases, leaving 7 bases between the germline ends. CDR1 is SGHDT, CDR2 YYEEEE, per germline. CDR3: CASSLATGETQYF. In DNA form, the CDR3 reads TGTGCCAGCAGCTTGGCTACGGGAGAGACCCAGTACTTC.

In its sample, this clone ranks as medium-sized. This sequence joins TRBV6-6 and TRBJ1-5; 7 bases are shared with TRBD1. In germline, CDR1 is MNHNY, CDR2 SVGAGI (reference sequence). This CDR3 comprises 16 residues. The trim removed 6 bases at V and 4 bases at J, leaving 12 bases unmatched. CDR3 in amino acids: CASSALTGPKNQPQHF. CDR3 in DNA: TGTGCCAGCAGCGCCCTGACAGGGCCCAAGAATCAGCCCCAGCATTTT.